These T cell receptor beta chains were read from a single sample in a study of T-cell memory formation after mild COVID-19. TCRdb called the 5' RACE reads again in MiXCR, with one record for every CDR3 protein. This sample has about half a million distinct CDR3 sequences; 15% to 20% occur once, and the top ten carry roughly 12%. The sequencing input was PBMCs or a T cell subset sorted from them (not recorded which). The origin of the receptors is an adult woman who had mild COVID-19 (a few samples of this study predate the infection). Cell type and time point are not known. The CDR3 runs from the conserved cysteine through the conserved F or W. Each record gives: J gene, clone size, D gene, CDR3 length, V gene, CDR3 DNA, CDR3 protein. The D gene is left open where the match is weak. Clone size is given for some rows only: seen once, a few or many times, or a class if the clone is expanded.

>TRBJ2-5|few|NA|16|TRBV10-3
TGTGCCATCAGTGAGACCCGAGGGGGGGCCCAAGAGACCCAGTACTTC
CAISETRGGAQETQYF
>TRBJ2-1|NA|NA|14|TRBV7-9
TGTGCCAGCAGCCTAGGGGGAGTCTGGAATGAGCAGTTCTTC
CASSLGGVWNEQFF
>TRBJ2-1|NA|TRBD2|16|TRBV4-2
TGTGCCAGCAGCCAAGTTGAAAGCGGGGGGGACGATGAGCAGTTCTTC
CASSQVESGGDDEQFF
>TRBJ1-2|few|NA|14|TRBV6-5
TGTGCCAGCAGTACCGACAGGAAAAACTATGGCTACACCTTC
CASSTDRKNYGYTF
>TRBJ2-5|NA|NA|12|TRBV29-1
TGCAGCGTTGTTGTCAGTCAAGAGACCCAGTACTTC
CSVVVSQETQYF
>TRBJ2-7|few|NA|15|TRBV20-1
TGCAGTGCTAGCCCCGGGACCCCGGGCCCCTACGAGCAGTACTTC
CSASPGTPGPYEQYF
>TRBJ1-1|many|NA|16|TRBV7-2
TGTGCCAGCAGCTTAGCAACACTAGGGAGGAACACTGAAGCTTTCTTT
CASSLATLGRNTEAFF
>TRBJ2-2|few|NA|16|TRBV28
TGTGCCAGCAGTTTCGTAGAGGGGCAAGTCACCGGGGAGCTGTTTTTT
CASSFVEGQVTGELFF
>TRBJ1-4|NA|NA|13|TRBV7-9
TGTGCCAGCAGCTTGGGTGCTCATGAAAAACTGTTTTTT
CASSLGAHEKLFF
>TRBJ1-2|NA|TRBD1|13|TRBV4-1
TGCGCCAGCAGCCTCAACGACAGGGCTGGCTACACCTTC
CASSLNDRAGYTF
>TRBJ2-3|few|TRBD2|17|TRBV12-3/TRBV12-4
TGTGCCAGCAGTCGAGTTATAGCGGGAGCCGGCACAGATACGCAGTATTTT
CASSRVIAGAGTDTQYF
>TRBJ2-2|few|TRBD2|17|TRBV19
TGTGCCAGTAGTATGTTGGCGGGAGGACTCAACACCGGGGAGCTGTTTTTT
CASSMLAGGLNTGELFF
>TRBJ1-1|NA|NA|13|TRBV7-9
TGTGCCAGCAGCTTGGAAGTGAGGTCTGTAGCTTTCTTT
CASSLEVRSVAFF
>TRBJ2-6|NA|NA|14|TRBV30
TGTGCCTGGAGTTCAGGGTCTGGGGCCAACGTCCTGACTTTC
CAWSSGSGANVLTF
>TRBJ1-5|few|TRBD1|16|TRBV4-1
TGCGCCAGCAGCGATAGACAGGGGGAAACAGATCAGCCCCAGCATTTT
CASSDRQGETDQPQHF
>TRBJ1-1|NA|NA|12|TRBV28
TGTGCCAGCCAGGAGGGAATTTCTGAAGCTTTCTTT
CASQEGISEAFF
>TRBJ2-2|many|NA|16|TRBV24-1
TGTGCCACCAGTGATAGTAATCGGGGGTACACCGGGGAGCTGTTTTTT
CATSDSNRGYTGELFF
>TRBJ1-2|few|NA|13|TRBV20-1
TGCAGTGCCAGCAAGCAGGGCGCCTATGGCTACACCTTC
CSASKQGAYGYTF
>TRBJ2-7|many|NA|15|TRBV7-2
TGTGCCAGCAGCTTAGCCCGGGACCCCGCCTACGAGCAGTACTTC
CASSLARDPAYEQYF
>TRBJ2-6|NA|TRBD1|16|TRBV20-1
TGCAGTGCTAGAGGGACAGGGACCCCTGGGGCCAACGTCCTGACTTTC
CSARGTGTPGANVLTF
>TRBJ1-2|NA|NA|13|TRBV7-2
TGTGCCAGCAGCTCCGTCGCCGGGTATGGCTACACCTTC
CASSSVAGYGYTF
>TRBJ1-4|NA|NA|13|TRBV29-1
TGCAGCGTGGCCAAGACAACTAATGAAAAACTGTTTTTT
CSVAKTTNEKLFF
>TRBJ1-1|NA|NA|14|TRBV7-2
TGTGCCAGCAGCTTAGGAGTGCCGGGCGCTGAAGCTTTCTTT
CASSLGVPGAEAFF
>TRBJ2-7|NA|NA|14|TRBV19
TGTGCCAGTAGCATTTCCCCAGGGAGCTACGAGCAGTACTTC
CASSISPGSYEQYF
>TRBJ2-1|few|TRBD2|13|TRBV5-1
TGCGCCAGCAGGTCTCTAGCGGACAATGAGCAGTTCTTC
CASRSLADNEQFF
>TRBJ2-3|NA|TRBD2|16|TRBV11-2
TGTGCCAGCAGCTTCGCCGAGGCGGGGGAGATAGATACGCAGTATTTT
CASSFAEAGEIDTQYF
>TRBJ1-1|few|NA|13|TRBV3-1
TGTGCCAGCAGCCAAGCGGGTAAGACTGAAGCTTTCTTT
CASSQAGKTEAFF
>TRBJ2-3|NA|TRBD2|15|TRBV12-3/TRBV12-4
TGTGCCAGCAGTTTATGGGGGGGAGACACAGATACGCAGTATTTT
CASSLWGGDTDTQYF
>TRBJ2-1|NA|TRBD1|16|TRBV10-3
TGTGCCATCAGTGACCCCGGGACAGGGCTACACAATGAGCAGTTCTTC
CAISDPGTGLHNEQFF
>TRBJ2-3|NA|TRBD2|16|TRBV2
TGTGCCAGCAGTGAGATACTAGCGGGGGGCCCAGATACGCAGTATTTT
CASSEILAGGPDTQYF
>TRBJ2-1|many|NA|14|TRBV4-2
TGTGCCAGCAGCCAAGGTGCGCCAGACAATGAGCAGTTCTTC
CASSQGAPDNEQFF
>TRBJ2-5|NA|TRBD2|20|TRBV7-2
TGTGCCAGCAGCCCCTGGTCTGTAGCGGGGGGGCCGTTACCGCAAGAGACCCAGTACTTC
CASSPWSVAGGPLPQETQYF
>TRBJ2-2|NA|TRBD1|16|TRBV7-9
TGTGCCAGCATGAGGAGTCTGACAGGGTGGACCGGGGAGCTGTTTTTT
CASMRSLTGWTGELFF